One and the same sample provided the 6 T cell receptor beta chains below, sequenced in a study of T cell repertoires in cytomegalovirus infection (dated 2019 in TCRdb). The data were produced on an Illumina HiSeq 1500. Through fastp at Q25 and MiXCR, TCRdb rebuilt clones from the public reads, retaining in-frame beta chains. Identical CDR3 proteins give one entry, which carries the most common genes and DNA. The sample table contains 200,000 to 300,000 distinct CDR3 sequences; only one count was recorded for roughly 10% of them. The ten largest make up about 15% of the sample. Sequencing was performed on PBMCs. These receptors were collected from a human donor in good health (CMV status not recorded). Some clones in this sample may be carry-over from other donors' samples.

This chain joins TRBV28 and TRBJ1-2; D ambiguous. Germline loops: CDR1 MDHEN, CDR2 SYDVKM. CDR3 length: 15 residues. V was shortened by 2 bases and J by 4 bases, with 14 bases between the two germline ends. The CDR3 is CASSLGGSPIYGYTF. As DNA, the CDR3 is TGTGCCAGCAGTTTAGGTGGCAGCCCAATCTATGGCTACACCTTC.

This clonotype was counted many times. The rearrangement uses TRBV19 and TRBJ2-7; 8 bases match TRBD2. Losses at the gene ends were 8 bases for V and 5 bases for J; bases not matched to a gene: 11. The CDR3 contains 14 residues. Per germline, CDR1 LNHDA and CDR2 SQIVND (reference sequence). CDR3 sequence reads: CASGPGTSVDEQYF. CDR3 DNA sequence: TGTGCCAGTGGACCCGGGACTAGTGTCGACGAGCAGTACTTC. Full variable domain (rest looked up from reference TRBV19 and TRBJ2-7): DGGITQSPKYLFRKEGQNVTLSCEQNLNHDAMYWYRQDPGQGLRLIYYSQIVNDFQKGDIAEGYSVSREKKESFPLTVTSAQKNPTAFYLCASGPGTSVDEQYFGPGTRLTVT.

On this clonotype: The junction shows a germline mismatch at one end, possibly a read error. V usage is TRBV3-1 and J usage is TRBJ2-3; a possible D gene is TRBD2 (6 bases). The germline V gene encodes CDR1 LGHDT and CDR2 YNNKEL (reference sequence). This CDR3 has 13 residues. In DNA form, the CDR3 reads TGTGCCAGCAGCCATGCGAGCCGGGCGGGGAGGAGTTTT. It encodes CASSHASRAGRSF.

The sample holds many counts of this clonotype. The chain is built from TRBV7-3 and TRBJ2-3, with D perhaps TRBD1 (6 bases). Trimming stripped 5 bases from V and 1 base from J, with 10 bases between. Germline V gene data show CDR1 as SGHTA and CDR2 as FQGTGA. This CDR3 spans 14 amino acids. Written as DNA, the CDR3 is TGTGCCAGCAGCCCAGGGGCAGGCACAGATACGCAGTATTTT. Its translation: CASSPGAGTDTQYF.

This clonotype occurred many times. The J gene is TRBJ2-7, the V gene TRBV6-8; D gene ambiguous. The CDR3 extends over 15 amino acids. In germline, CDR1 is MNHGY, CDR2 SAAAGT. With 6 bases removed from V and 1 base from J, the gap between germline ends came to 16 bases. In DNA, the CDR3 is TGTGCCAGCAGATCCCTAACGAGCCGATCCTACGAGCAGTACTTC. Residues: CASRSLTSRSYEQYF.

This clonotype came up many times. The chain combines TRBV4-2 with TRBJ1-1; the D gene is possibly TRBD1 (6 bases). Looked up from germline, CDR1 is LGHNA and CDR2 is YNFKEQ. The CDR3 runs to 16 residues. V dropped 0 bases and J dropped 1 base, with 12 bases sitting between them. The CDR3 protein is CASSQEGGSRNTEAFF. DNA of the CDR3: TGTGCCAGCAGCCAAGAAGGGGGATCCCGGAACACTGAAGCTTTCTTT.